This paragraph covers one T cell receptor beta chain sequence. Its matching antigen is unknown. Assay used: immunoSEQ multiplex PCR; TCRdb lists only in-frame clones, some missing. Of 110,000 or so clones listed, roughly 90% are singletons. The data stem from a study of T cell responses to AZD1222 COVID-19 vaccine. In germline, CDR1 is MNHEY, CDR2 SMNVEV (reference sequence). This CDR3 has 17 residues. V lost 5 bases and J lost 2, with 16 bases in between. Study results and limitations: Clonal diversity was possibly underestimated; the donors were predominantly white British and more often female.

The material sequenced was peripheral blood, taken on day 0 of MenACWY control vaccination. This clonotype was obtained from an adult in good health. This chain connects TRBV27 to TRBJ1-6; D not resolved. The DNA of the CDR3 is TGTGCCAGCAGTCCTAACGTCAATCGGCCCTATAATTCACCCCTCCACTTT. This gives the protein CASSPNVNRPYNSPLHF.